What follows are 16 T cell receptor beta chains derived from one specimen sequenced in a study of T cells in Graves' hyperthyroidism and ophthalmopathy. Researchers took RNA transcripts and amplified the TCR beta CDR3 regions from them. The HTBI primer set was used in a first-round RT-PCR of the TCR CDR3. Each CDR3 protein gets one entry after TCRdb re-called the multiplex PCR reads with MiXCR. Of fewer than 350,000 distinct CDR3 sequences in the sample, roughly 13% are singletons; the top ten hold around 8%. Sequencing was carried out using blood. The source is a woman aged 35 to 49 with Graves' hyperthyroidism.

This clonotype appeared many times. The chain couples TRBV20-1 to TRBJ2-7; D not resolved. This CDR3 region has 12 residues. The ends were cut back, 6 bases at V and 2 bases at J, with 11 bases in the middle. The germline V gene encodes CDR1 DFQATT and CDR2 SNEGSKA (reference sequence). This CDR3 reads CSARREAYEQYF. The CDR3 nucleotides are TGCAGTGCCCGGAGAGAGGCCTACGAGCAGTACTTC.

This clonotype showed up many times. The CDR3, as DNA: TGCAGTGCTAGGGGATATGACGAGGATGGCTACACCTTC. Residues: CSARGYDEDGYTF. This chain joins TRBV20-1 and TRBJ1-2; no clear D gene. V was trimmed by 3 bases and J by 6 bases, leaving 14 bases between them. Per the germline V gene, CDR1 is DFQATT and CDR2 is SNEGSKA (reference sequence). This CDR3 contains 13 residues.

This clonotype was counted ten times or more. The rearrangement links TRBV20-1 to TRBJ2-1; a possible D gene is TRBD2 (6 bases). CDR1 is DFQATT, CDR2 SNEGSKA, per germline (reference sequence). CDR3 size: 13 residues. V lost 5 bases, J lost 4 bases, and 12 bases lay in between. CDR3 coding DNA: TGCAGTGCTCCGGGACTGACTTACAATGAGCAGTTCTTC. Amino acid sequence: CSAPGLTYNEQFF.

This clonotype was counted at least ten times. V gene TRBV29-1 combines with J gene TRBJ2-5, with TRBD1 as a possible D gene (6 bases). The CDR3 is made up of 13 amino acids. Germline values: CDR1 SQVTM, CDR2 ANQGSEA. V was trimmed by 4 bases and J by 2 bases, leaving 11 bases between them. This CDR3 is CSVGPTGQETQYF. The CDR3 DNA sequence: TGCAGCGTTGGTCCCACAGGGCAAGAGACCCAGTACTTC.

This clonotype was seen many times. J is TRBJ1-5 and V is TRBV6-1, with a possible D match to TRBD1 (6 bases). The CDR3 is 14 amino acids. The germline CDR1 and CDR2 sequences are MNHNS and SASEGT. V was trimmed by 6 bases and J by 1 base, leaving 10 bases between them. The DNA of the CDR3 is TGTGCCAGCAGACCAGGGGCGAGCAATCAGCCCCAGCATTTT. It yields the protein CASRPGASNQPQHF.

This clonotype came up many times. The rearrangement links TRBV2 to TRBJ2-3; 8 bases are a match to TRBD2. Germline V gene sequence: CDR1 SNHLY, CDR2 FYNNEI. The J segment lost 4 bases and the V segment lost 2 bases, leaving 8 bases of the junction unmatched. The CDR3 is 16 residues long. CDR3 coding DNA: TGTGCCAGCAGTGAACTGGGGACTAGTATTCCAGATACGCAGTATTTT. The encoded protein is CASSELGTSIPDTQYF.

A few counts support this clonotype. This sequence joins TRBV29-1 and TRBJ2-7, with a possible D match to TRBD1 (6 bases). This CDR3 comprises 15 residues. V was cut by 0 bases and J by 2 bases, with 14 bases left in between. Germline V gene sequence: CDR1 SQVTM, CDR2 ANQGSEA. The CDR3 region is CSVEDLRTAPYEQYF. The CDR3 DNA sequence: TGCAGCGTTGAAGATCTTAGGACAGCACCCTACGAGCAGTACTTC.

This clonotype was observed a handful of times. This chain links TRBV2 with TRBJ2-5; 7 bases align to TRBD1. The CDR3 has 16 amino acids. The V and J ends lost 5 bases and 3 bases, in that order; junction bases with no gene match: 12. Germline V gives CDR1 SNHLY, CDR2 FYNNEI. CDR3 in DNA: TGTGCCAGCAGTTTCAGACCGGGACAGTCCAAAGAGACCCAGTACTTC. This encodes CASSFRPGQSKETQYF.

The chain is built from TRBV6-1 and TRBJ1-4, with D uncertain. Looked up from germline, CDR1 is MNHNS and CDR2 is SASEGT. Deletions cut 6 bases from V and 11 bases from J, with 16 bases between. This CDR3 comprises 13 residues. CDR3 bases: TGTGCCAGCAGCCCCGGGGATGGGTTGAAACTGTTTTTT. This sequence encodes CASSPGDGLKLFF.

This chain uses TRBV7-2 with TRBJ2-2; D gene ambiguous. This CDR3 region has 14 residues. Germline CDR1 and CDR2: SGHTA and FQGNSA. Trimming pared 6 bases from V and 4 bases from J, leaving 12 bases between. The CDR3 loop is CASRRGEITGELFF. CDR3 bases: TGTGCCAGCAGAAGAGGCGAGATCACCGGGGAGCTGTTTTTT.

Comment on this clonotype: This may come from a read error, since a much larger clone is one base off. The V and J genes are TRBV5-1 and TRBJ2-1; D gene ambiguous. Per the germline V gene, CDR1 is SGHRS and CDR2 is YFSETQ. The CDR3 runs 14 residues. CDR3 protein: CAGSPTTEWNEQFF. The CDR3 DNA reads as TGCGCCGGCAGCCCCACTACTGAATGGAATGAGCAGTTCTTC. The full variable domain, in which reference TRBV5-1 and TRBJ2-1 provide the parts outside the CDR3, is KAGVTQTPRYLIKTRGQQVTLSCSPISGHRSVSWYQQTPGQGLQFLFEYFSETQRNKGNFPGRFSGRQFSNSRSEMNVSTLELGDSALYLCAGSPTTEWNEQFFGPGTRLTVL.

Many counts were recorded for this clonotype. This chain connects TRBV12-3 or TRBV12-4 to TRBJ1-1; D is unclear. This CDR3 has 12 amino acids. The germline V and J ends were trimmed by 3 bases and 8 bases, with 10 bases remaining between them. CDR3 DNA sequence: TGTGCCAGCAGTTTCGAGGGAGCCGAAGCTTTCTTT. It specifies CASSFEGAEAFF.

This clonotype was counted ten times or more. The chain is built from TRBV11-2 and TRBJ2-3, with D hard to call. The CDR3 is 14 amino acids. Trimming shortened V by 0 bases and J by 4 bases, and 8 bases separated the two germline ends. The germline V gene has CDR1 SGHAT and CDR2 FQNNGV. CDR3 nucleotides: TGTGCCAGCAGCTTAGATCGGGCGCCAGATACGCAGTATTTT. Translating it yields CASSLDRAPDTQYF.

This clonotype was seen ten or more times. The rearrangement joins TRBV15 to TRBJ2-5; D is unclear. Germline CDR1 LNHNV, CDR2 YYDKDF (reference sequence). V lost 0 bases and J 2 bases, leaving 16 bases between the germline ends. There are 17 residues in the CDR3. The CDR3 reads CATSRDQVQNIQETQYF. For the CDR3, the DNA is TGTGCCACCAGCAGAGATCAAGTTCAAAATATTCAAGAGACCCAGTACTTC.

This clonotype turned up a few times. The gene calls are TRBV20-1 and TRBJ2-3; D remains ambiguous. Per the germline V gene, CDR1 is DFQATT and CDR2 is SNEGSKA (reference sequence). V lost 0 bases, J lost 0 bases, and 10 bases lay in between. CDR3 length: 15 residues. For the CDR3, the DNA is TGCAGTGCTAGAGATCAGGCGGAGAGCACAGATACGCAGTATTTT. Protein product: CSARDQAESTDTQYF.

This clonotype was seen many times. The CDR3 protein is CASRDSPDQPQHF. CDR3 DNA sequence: TGTGCCAGCAGGGACAGCCCAGATCAGCCCCAGCATTTT. The rearrangement joins TRBV6-2 or TRBV6-3 to TRBJ1-5; D might be TRBD1 (6 bases). The ends were cut back, 6 bases at V and 5 bases at J, with 11 bases in the middle. Germline CDR1 is MNHEY and CDR2 is SVGEGT. The CDR3 is 13 residues long.